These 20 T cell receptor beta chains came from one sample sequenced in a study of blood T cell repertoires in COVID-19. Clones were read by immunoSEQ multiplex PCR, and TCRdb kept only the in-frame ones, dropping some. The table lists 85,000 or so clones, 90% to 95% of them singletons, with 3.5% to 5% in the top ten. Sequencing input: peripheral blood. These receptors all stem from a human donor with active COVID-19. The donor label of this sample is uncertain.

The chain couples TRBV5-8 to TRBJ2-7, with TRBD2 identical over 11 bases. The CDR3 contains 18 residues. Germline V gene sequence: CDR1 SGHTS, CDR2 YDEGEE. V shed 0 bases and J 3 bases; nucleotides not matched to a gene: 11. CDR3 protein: CASSLVVRVLAGGYEQYF. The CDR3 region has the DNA TGTGCCAGCAGCTTGGTGGTCAGAGTTCTAGCGGGGGGCTACGAGCAGTACTTC.

CDR3 in DNA: TGTGCCAGCAGCTTAGCCCTAGCGGGCTCCTACAATGAGCAGTTCTTC. Its translation: CASSLALAGSYNEQFF. V and J are TRBV7-2 and TRBJ2-1; 8 bases are a match to TRBD2. This CDR3 has 16 amino acids. The V segment lost 0 bases and the J segment 0 bases; nucleotides outside the gene matches: 1. Germline V CDR1 and CDR2: SGHTA, FQGNSA.

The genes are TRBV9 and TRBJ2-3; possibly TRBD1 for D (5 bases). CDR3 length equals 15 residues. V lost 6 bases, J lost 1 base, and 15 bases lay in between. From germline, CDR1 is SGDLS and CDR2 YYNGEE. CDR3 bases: TGTGCCAGCACCCCGGGTGGCAGGGGCACAGATACGCAGTATTTT. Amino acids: CASTPGGRGTDTQYF.

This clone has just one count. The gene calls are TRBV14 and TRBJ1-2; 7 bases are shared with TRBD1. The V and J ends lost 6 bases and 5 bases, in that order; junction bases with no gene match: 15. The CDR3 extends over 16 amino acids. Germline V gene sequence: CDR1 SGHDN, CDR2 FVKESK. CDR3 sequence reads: CASRPDRPMERYGYTF. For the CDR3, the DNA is TGTGCCAGCAGGCCGGACAGGCCCATGGAAAGGTATGGCTACACCTTC.

For the CDR3, the DNA is TGTGCCAGCAGTTTTGTCAGTAAGTGGACTAGCACAGATACGCAGTATTTT. Amino acids: CASSFVSKWTSTDTQYF. The chain is built from TRBV28 and TRBJ2-3; TRBD2 is a possible D gene (5 bases). Germline V gene sequence: CDR1 MDHEN, CDR2 SYDVKM. The V end was cut by 3 bases, the J end by 0 bases, with 16 bases between. The CDR3 extends over 17 amino acids.

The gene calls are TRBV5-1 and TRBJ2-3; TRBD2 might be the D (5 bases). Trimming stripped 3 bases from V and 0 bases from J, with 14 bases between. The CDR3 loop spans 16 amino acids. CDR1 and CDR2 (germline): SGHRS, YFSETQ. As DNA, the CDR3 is TGCGCCAGCAGCTGGAGGACTGCTACTAGCACAGATACGCAGTATTTT. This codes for CASSWRTATSTDTQYF.

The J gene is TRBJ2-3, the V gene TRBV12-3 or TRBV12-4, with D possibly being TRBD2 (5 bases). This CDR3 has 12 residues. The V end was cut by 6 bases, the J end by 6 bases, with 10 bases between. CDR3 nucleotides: TGTGCCAGCAGATCTCCGGGGGATACGCAGTATTTT. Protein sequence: CASRSPGDTQYF.

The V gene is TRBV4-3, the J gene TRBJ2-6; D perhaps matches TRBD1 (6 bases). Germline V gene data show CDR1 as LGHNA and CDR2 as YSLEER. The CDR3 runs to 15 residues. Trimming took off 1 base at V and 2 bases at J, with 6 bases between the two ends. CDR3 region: CASSQGQAGANVLTF. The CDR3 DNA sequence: TGCGCCAGCAGCCAAGGACAGGCTGGGGCCAACGTCCTGACTTTC.

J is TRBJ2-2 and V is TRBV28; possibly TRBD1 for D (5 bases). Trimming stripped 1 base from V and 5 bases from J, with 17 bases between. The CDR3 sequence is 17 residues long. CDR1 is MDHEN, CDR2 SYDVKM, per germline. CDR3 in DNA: TGTGCCAGCAGTTTATTTCAGGGTTTGAGGAAGACCGGGGAGCTGTTTTTT. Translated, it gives CASSLFQGLRKTGELFF.

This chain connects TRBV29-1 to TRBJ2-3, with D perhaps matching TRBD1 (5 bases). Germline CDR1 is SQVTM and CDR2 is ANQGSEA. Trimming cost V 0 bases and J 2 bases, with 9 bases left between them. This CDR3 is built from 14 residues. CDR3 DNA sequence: TGCAGCGTTGAAGATCCCAGGGTCACAGATACGCAGTATTTT. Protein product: CSVEDPRVTDTQYF.

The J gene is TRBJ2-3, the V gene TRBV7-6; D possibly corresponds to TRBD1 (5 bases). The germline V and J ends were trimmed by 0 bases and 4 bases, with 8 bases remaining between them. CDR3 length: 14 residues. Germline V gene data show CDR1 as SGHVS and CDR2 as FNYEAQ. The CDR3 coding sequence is TGTGCCAGCAGCTTAGCAGGGGAAGCAGATACGCAGTATTTT. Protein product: CASSLAGEADTQYF.

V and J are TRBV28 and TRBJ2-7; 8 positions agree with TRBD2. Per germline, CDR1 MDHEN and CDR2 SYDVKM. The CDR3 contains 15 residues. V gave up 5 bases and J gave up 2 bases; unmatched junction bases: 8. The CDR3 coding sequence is TGTGCCAGCAGTAGAAAGCGGGAGCCGACCTACGAGCAGTACTTC. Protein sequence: CASSRKREPTYEQYF.

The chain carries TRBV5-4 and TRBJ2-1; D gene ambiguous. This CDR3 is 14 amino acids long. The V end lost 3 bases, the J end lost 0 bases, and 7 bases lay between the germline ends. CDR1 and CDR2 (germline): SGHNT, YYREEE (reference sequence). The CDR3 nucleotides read TGTGCCAGCAGCTCACAGAGCTCCTACAATGAGCAGTTCTTC. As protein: CASSSQSSYNEQFF.

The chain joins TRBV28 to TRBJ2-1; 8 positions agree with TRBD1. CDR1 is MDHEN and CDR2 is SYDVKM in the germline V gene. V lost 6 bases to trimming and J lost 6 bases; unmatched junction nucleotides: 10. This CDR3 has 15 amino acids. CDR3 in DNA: TGTGCCAGCAGCTCGCCGTGGGACAGGTCCAATGAGCAGTTCTTC. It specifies CASSSPWDRSNEQFF.

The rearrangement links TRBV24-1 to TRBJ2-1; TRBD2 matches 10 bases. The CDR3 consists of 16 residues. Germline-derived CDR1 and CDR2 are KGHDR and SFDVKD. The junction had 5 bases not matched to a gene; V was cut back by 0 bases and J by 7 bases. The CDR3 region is CATSDLTSGAGNEQFF. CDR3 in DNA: TGTGCCACCAGTGATTTGACTAGCGGGGCAGGAAATGAGCAGTTCTTC.

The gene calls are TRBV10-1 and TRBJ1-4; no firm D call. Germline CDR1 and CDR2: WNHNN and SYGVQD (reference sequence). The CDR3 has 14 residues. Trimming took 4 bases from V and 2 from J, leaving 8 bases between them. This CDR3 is CASSGGGTNEKLFF. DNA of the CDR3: TGCGCCAGCAGTGGGGGAGGGACTAATGAAAAACTGTTTTTT.

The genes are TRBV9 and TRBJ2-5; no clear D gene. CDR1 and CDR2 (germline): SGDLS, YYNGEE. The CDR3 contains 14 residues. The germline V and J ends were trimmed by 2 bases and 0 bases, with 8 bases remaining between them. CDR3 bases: TGTGCCAGCAGCGTGACTCCGTACCAAGAGACCCAGTACTTC. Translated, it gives CASSVTPYQETQYF.

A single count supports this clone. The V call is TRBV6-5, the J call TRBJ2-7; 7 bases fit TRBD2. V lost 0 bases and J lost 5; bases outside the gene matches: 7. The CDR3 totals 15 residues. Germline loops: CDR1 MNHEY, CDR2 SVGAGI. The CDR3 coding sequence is TGTGCCAGCAGTTACTCGAGCGCGGGGGAACACGAGCAGTACTTC. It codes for CASSYSSAGEHEQYF.

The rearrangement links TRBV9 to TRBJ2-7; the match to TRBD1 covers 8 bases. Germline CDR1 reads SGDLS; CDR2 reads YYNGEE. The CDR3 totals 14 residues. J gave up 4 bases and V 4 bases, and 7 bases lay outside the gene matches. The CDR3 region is CASSLGTGTYEQYF. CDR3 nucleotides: TGTGCCAGCAGCCTAGGGACAGGAACATACGAGCAGTACTTC.

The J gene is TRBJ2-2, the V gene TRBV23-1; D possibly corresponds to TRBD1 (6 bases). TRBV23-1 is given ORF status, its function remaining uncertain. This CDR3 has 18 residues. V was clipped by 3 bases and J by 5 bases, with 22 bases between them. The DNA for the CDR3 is TGCGCCAGCAGTCAGCGACAGGAGGCGTTCCATGAGACCGGGGAGCTGTTTTTT. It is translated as CASSQRQEAFHETGELFF.